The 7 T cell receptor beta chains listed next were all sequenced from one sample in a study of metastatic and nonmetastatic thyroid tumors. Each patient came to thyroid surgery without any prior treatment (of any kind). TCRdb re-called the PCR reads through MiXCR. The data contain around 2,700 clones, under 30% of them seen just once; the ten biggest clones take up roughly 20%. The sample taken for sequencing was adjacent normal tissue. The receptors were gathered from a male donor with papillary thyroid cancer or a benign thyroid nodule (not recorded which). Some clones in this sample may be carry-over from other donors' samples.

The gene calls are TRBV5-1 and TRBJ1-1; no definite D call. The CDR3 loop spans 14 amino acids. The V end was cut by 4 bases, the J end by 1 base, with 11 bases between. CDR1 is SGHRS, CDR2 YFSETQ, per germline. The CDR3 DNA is TGCGCCAGCAGCGCAAACGTCGAGAACACTGAAGCTTTCTTT. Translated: CASSANVENTEAFF.

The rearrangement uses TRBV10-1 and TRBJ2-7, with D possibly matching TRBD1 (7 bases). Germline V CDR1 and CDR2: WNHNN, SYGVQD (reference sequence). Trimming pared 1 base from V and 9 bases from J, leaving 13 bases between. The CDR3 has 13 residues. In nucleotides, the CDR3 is TGCGCCAGCAGTGAGTACAGGGGAGGCGGGCAGTACTTC. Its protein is CASSEYRGGGQYF.

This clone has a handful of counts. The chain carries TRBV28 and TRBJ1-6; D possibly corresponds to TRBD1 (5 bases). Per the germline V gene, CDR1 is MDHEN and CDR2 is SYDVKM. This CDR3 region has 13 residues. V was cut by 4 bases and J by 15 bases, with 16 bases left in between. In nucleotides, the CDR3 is TGTGCCAGCAGTTCATATAAGGGGTCTGACCTCCACTTT. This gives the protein CASSSYKGSDLHF.

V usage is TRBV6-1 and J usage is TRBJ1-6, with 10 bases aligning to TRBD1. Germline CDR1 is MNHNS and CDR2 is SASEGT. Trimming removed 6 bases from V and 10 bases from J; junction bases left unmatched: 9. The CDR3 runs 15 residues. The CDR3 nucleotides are TGTGCCAGCAGGGACTTGACAGGGGGCGTCTCACCCCTCCACTTT. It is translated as CASRDLTGGVSPLHF.

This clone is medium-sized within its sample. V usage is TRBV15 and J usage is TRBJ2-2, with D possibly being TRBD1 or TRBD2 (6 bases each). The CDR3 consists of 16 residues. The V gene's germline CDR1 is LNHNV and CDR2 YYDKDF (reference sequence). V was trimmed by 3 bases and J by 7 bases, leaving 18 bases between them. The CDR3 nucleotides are TGTGCCACCAGCAGCTTATTATTGGGGGGCGGCGGGGAGCTGTTTTTT. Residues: CATSSLLLGGGGELFF.

Here the CDR3 DNA reads TGTGCCAGCAGCGGGGGGTGGGCAGACAGTGAGCAGTTCTTC. Its translation is CASSGGWADSEQFF. The V call is TRBV9, the J call TRBJ2-1, with D perhaps given as TRBD1 or TRBD2 (5 bases each). Trimming took off 3 bases at V and 9 bases at J, with 16 bases between the two ends. The CDR3 contains 14 residues. Germline V gives CDR1 SGDLS, CDR2 YYNGEE.

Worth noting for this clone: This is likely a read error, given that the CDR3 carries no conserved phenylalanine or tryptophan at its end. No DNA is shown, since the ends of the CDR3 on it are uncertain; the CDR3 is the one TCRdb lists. The CDR3 loop is CASSPGGGAGSPLHFVN. This chain links TRBV6-1 with TRBJ2-5; TRBD1 is the table's D call and was not checked against the DNA. Germline lookup yields CDR1 MNHNS and CDR2 SASEGT. The CDR3 contains 17 residues when both ends are counted.